A single sample is the source of the 14 T cell receptor beta chains below, sequenced in a study of blood T cell repertoires in COVID-19. Libraries were prepared by immunoSEQ multiplex PCR; TCRdb keeps only in-frame clonotypes and omits some of them. This table has 200,000 to 250,000 clones, around 90% appearing once. The sequenced sample consisted of peripheral blood. The source is a man in his sixties or seventies with acute or convalescent COVID-19.

This clone was counted only a few times. This chain connects TRBV6-5 to TRBJ2-7; 11 bases map to TRBD2. V shed 6 bases and J 4 bases; nucleotides not matched to a gene: 8. The CDR3 runs 15 residues. Germline values: CDR1 MNHEY, CDR2 SVGAGI. In nucleotides, the CDR3 is TGTGCCAGCAGACGCGGGACTAGCGGAACTTACGAGCAGTACTTC. Amino acid sequence: CASRRGTSGTYEQYF.

The chain uses TRBV9 and TRBJ2-7, with a weak D call TRBD1 (6 bases). Germline CDR1 reads SGDLS; CDR2 reads YYNGEE. CDR3 size: 13 residues. Trimming left V 4 bases short and J 3 bases short, with 11 bases between. The DNA for the CDR3 is TGTGCCAGCAGCCGGGGACAACTCTACGAGCAGTACTTC. This sequence encodes CASSRGQLYEQYF.

In this sample, this clone turned up once. The CDR3 DNA follows: TGTGCCTGCAAGGGGCAGGCTCAGGAAAAACTGTTTTTT. Its protein is CACKGQAQEKLFF. This chain uses TRBV25-1 with TRBJ1-4; D possibly corresponds to TRBD1 (5 bases). V lost 11 bases to trimming and J lost 8 bases, with 18 bases between them. This CDR3 has 13 amino acids. Germline V CDR1 and CDR2: MGHDK, SYGVNS.

The chain couples TRBV19 to TRBJ2-7, with D perhaps TRBD1 (6 bases). CDR3 length: 13 residues. Trimming stripped 5 bases from V and 4 bases from J, with 12 bases between. CDR1 is LNHDA and CDR2 is SQIVND in the germline V gene (reference sequence). The CDR3: CASSWGQKYEQYF. In DNA form, the CDR3 reads TGTGCCAGTAGTTGGGGGCAAAAGTACGAGCAGTACTTC.

V and J are TRBV5-4 and TRBJ2-4; 11 bases line up with TRBD1. V lost 4 bases, J lost 7 bases, and 7 bases stayed unmatched. Germline V gene lookup returns CDR1 SGHNT and CDR2 YYREEE (reference sequence). The CDR3 consists of 15 residues. Here the CDR3 reads CASSSGQGASNIQYF. The CDR3 bases are TGTGCCAGCAGCAGCGGACAGGGGGCCAGCAACATTCAGTACTTC.

The J gene is TRBJ2-1, the V gene TRBV19, with 8 positions matching TRBD2. Trimming took 3 bases from V and 6 from J; bases not matched to a gene: 4. CDR3 length: 14 amino acids. Germline lookup yields CDR1 LNHDA and CDR2 SQIVND (reference sequence). The CDR3 reads CASSIMAGGNEQFF. The CDR3 DNA is TGTGCCAGTAGTATTATGGCGGGAGGCAATGAGCAGTTCTTC.

This rearrangement joins TRBV18 to TRBJ2-1, with D possibly matching TRBD2 (5 bases). The V and J ends lost 4 bases and 2 bases respectively, with 9 bases between them. The germline gives CDR1 KGHSH, CDR2 LQKENI. The CDR3 spans 14 residues. This chain's CDR3 is CASSLGSAYNEQFF. CDR3 nucleotides: TGTGCCAGCTCACTCGGTAGCGCCTACAATGAGCAGTTCTTC.

The V gene is TRBV27, the J gene TRBJ2-1; 13 bases line up with TRBD2. This CDR3 contains 15 residues. With 3 bases clipped from V and 6 bases from J, the junction kept 2 bases outside the gene matches. Looked up from germline, CDR1 is MNHEY and CDR2 is SMNVEV (reference sequence). CDR3: CASSLGTSGINEQFF. The CDR3 DNA reads TGTGCCAGCAGTTTGGGGACTAGCGGGATCAATGAGCAGTTCTTC.

The chain is built from TRBV6-5 and TRBJ2-5; 8 bases are shared with TRBD2. With V trimmed by 7 bases and J by 4 bases, 5 bases remained unmatched. This CDR3 has 13 amino acids. Germline V CDR1 and CDR2: MNHEY, SVGAGI. DNA for the CDR3: TGTGCCAGCAAGCGGGAGTCCACAGAGACCCAGTACTTC. Its protein product is CASKRESTETQYF.

In its sample, this clone was seen many times. The rearrangement links TRBV2 to TRBJ1-2; TRBD1 might be the D (5 bases). Deletions cut 10 bases from V and 4 bases from J, with 16 bases between. The germline V gene has CDR1 SNHLY and CDR2 FYNNEI. This CDR3 contains 13 residues. CDR3 nucleotide sequence: TGTGCCATCTCGGGTCTGGGGCTCTATGGCTACACCTTC. Amino acids: CAISGLGLYGYTF.

The chain carries TRBV18 and TRBJ2-1; the match to TRBD1 covers 11 bases. V lost 1 base, J lost 0 bases, and 5 bases stayed unmatched. The CDR3 contains 18 residues. Germline V gene sequence: CDR1 KGHSH, CDR2 LQKENI. CDR3 coding DNA: TGTGCCAGCTCACCACGAGGGACAGGGGGGCCCTCCTACAATGAGCAGTTCTTC. Protein: CASSPRGTGGPSYNEQFF.

V usage is TRBV5-5 and J usage is TRBJ2-7; 11 bases agree with TRBD2. Losses at the gene ends were 3 bases for V and 1 base for J; bases not matched to a gene: 9. Per germline, CDR1 SGHKS and CDR2 YYEKEE (reference sequence). The CDR3 is 17 residues long. The CDR3, as DNA: TGTGCCAGCAGCTCCCCCCGACTAGCGGGAAGGTCCTACGAGCAGTACTTC. Protein sequence: CASSSPRLAGRSYEQYF.

The V and J genes are TRBV27 and TRBJ2-1, with D uncertain. The CDR3 totals 15 residues. The V and J ends lost 3 bases and 3 bases respectively, with 12 bases between them. Germline CDR1 and CDR2: MNHEY and SMNVEV (reference sequence). The CDR3 sequence is CASSFSRFIYNEQFF. The DNA for the CDR3 is TGTGCCAGCAGTTTCTCCAGGTTCATCTACAATGAGCAGTTCTTC.

The chain is built from TRBV3-1 (or the pseudogene TRBV3-2) and TRBJ1-2, with a possible D match to TRBD1 (5 bases). This CDR3 has 14 amino acids. The germline V gene has CDR1 LGHDT and CDR2 YNNKEL (reference sequence). V lost 4 bases and J 8 bases, leaving 17 bases between the germline ends. The CDR3 DNA reads as TGTGCCAGCAGCCCACGGATGGGGCTATTAGGCTACACCTTC. It encodes CASSPRMGLLGYTF.